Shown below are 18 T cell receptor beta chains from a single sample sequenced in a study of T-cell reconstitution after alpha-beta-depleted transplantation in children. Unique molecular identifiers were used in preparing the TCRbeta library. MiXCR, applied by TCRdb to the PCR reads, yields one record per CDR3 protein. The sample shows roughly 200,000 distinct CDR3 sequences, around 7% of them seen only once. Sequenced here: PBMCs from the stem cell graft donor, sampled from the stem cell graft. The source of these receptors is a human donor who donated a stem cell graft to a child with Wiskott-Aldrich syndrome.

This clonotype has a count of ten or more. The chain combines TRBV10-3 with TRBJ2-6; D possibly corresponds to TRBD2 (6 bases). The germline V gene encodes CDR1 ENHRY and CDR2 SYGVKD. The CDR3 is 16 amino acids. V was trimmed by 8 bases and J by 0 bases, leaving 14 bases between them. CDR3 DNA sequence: TGTGCCATCGCGGGGCCGCAAAGCTCTGGGGCCAACGTCCTGACTTTC. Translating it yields CAIAGPQSSGANVLTF.

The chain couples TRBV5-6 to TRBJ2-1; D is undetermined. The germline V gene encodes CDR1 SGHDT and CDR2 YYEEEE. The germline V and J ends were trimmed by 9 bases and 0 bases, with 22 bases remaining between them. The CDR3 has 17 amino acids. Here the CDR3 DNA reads TGTGCCATGGGCCCCGGGTTCGTCCGCAACTCCTACAATGAGCAGTTCTTC. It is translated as CAMGPGFVRNSYNEQFF.

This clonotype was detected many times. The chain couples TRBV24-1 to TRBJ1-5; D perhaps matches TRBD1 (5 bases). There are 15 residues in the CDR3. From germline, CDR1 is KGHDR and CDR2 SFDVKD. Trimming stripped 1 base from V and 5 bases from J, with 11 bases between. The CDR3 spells CATSDLRGVDQPQHF. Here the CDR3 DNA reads TGTGCCACCAGTGATTTACGAGGGGTAGATCAGCCCCAGCATTTT.

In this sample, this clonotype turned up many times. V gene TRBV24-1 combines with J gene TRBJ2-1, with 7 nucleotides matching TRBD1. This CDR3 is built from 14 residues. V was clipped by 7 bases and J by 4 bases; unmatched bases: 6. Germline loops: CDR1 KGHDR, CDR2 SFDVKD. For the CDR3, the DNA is TGTGCCACCAGCCCAGGGACAGATTACAATGAGCAGTTCTTC. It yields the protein CATSPGTDYNEQFF.

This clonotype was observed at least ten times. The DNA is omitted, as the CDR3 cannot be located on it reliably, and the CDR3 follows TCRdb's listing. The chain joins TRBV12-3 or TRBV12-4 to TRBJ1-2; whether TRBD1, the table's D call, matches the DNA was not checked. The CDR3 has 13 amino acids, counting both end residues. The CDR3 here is CASSFGPGDGYTF.

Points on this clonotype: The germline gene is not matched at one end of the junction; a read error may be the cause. CDR3: CATGPDRINLPLHF. CDR3 bases: TGTGCCACCGGACCGGACAGGATTAATTTACCCCTCCACTTT. J is TRBJ1-6 and V is TRBV15; TRBD1 agrees at 7 bases. Germline assignment: CDR1 LNHNV and CDR2 YYDKDF (reference sequence). CDR3 size: 14 residues.

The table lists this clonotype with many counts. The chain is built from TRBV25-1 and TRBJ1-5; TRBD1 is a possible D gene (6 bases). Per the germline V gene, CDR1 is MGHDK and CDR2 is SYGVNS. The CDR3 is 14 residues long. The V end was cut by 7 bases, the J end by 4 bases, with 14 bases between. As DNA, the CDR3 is TGTGCCAGCACCCCCGGGACATCGAATCAGCCCCAGCATTTT. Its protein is CASTPGTSNQPQHF.

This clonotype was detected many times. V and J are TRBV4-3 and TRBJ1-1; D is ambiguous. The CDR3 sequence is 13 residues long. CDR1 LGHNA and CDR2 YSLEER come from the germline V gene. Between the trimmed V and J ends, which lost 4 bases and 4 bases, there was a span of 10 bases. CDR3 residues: CASSPGLGTEAFF. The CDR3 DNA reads TGCGCCAGCAGCCCGGGCCTCGGCACTGAAGCTTTCTTT.

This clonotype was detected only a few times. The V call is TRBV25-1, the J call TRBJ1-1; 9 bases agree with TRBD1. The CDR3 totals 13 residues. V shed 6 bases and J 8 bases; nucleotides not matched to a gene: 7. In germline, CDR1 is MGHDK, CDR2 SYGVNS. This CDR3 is CASRGTGQGEAFF. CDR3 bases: TGTGCCAGCAGGGGAACGGGACAGGGAGAAGCTTTCTTT.

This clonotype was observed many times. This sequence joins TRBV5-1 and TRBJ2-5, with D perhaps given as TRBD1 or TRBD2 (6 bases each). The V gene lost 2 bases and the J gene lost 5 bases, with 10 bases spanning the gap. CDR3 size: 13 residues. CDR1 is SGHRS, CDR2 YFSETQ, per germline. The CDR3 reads CASSLLGGETQYF. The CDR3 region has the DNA TGCGCCAGCAGCTTATTAGGGGGGGAGACCCAGTACTTC.

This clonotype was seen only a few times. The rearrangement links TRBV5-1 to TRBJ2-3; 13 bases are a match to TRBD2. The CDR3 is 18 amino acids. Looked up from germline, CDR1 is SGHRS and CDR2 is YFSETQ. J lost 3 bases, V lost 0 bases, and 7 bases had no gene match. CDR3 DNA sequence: TGCGCCAGCAGCTTGGCAAGGACTAGCGGGGGTGAAACAGATACGCAGTATTTT. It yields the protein CASSLARTSGGETDTQYF.

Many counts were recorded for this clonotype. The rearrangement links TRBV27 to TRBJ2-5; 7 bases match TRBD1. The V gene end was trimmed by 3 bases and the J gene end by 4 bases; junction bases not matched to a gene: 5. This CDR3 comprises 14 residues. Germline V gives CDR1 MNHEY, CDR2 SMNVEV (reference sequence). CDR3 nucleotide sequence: TGTGCCAGCAGTTTCGCCGACAGGGCAGAGACCCAGTACTTC. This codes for CASSFADRAETQYF.

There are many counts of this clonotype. CDR3 protein: CASSPGQVLNTGELFF. The CDR3 nucleotides are TGTGCCAGCAGCCCCGGACAGGTCCTGAACACCGGGGAGCTGTTTTTT. The V and J genes are TRBV28 and TRBJ2-2; 7 bases line up with TRBD1. Germline V gene data show CDR1 as MDHEN and CDR2 as SYDVKM. This CDR3 is built from 16 residues. V was pared by 6 bases and J by 1 base, with 8 bases of the junction left unmatched.

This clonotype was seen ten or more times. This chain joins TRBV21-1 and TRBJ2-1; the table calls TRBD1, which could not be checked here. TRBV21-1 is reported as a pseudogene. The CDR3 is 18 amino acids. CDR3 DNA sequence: TGTGCCAGCAGGAAAAAGGGGGGACAGGGGGCCCCCTACAATGAGCAGTTCTTC. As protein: CASRKKGGQGAPYNEQFF.

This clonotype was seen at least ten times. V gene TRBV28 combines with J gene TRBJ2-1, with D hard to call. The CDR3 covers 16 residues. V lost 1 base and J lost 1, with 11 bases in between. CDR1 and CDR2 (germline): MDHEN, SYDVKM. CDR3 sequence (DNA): TGTGCCAGCAGTTTATTAGAGGTATTATCCTACAATGAGCAGTTCTTC. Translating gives CASSLLEVLSYNEQFF.

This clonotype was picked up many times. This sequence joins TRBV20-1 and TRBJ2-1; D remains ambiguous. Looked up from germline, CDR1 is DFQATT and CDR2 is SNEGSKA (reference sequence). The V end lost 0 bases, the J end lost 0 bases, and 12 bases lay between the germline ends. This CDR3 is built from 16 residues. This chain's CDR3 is CSARDRTGPSYNEQFF. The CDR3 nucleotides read TGCAGTGCTAGAGATCGTACCGGGCCCTCCTACAATGAGCAGTTCTTC.

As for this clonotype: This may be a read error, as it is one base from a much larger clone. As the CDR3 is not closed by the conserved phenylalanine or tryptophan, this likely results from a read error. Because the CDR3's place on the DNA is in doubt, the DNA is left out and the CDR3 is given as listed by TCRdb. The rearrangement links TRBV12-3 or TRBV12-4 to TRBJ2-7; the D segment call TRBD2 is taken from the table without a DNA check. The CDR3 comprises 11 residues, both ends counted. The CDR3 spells CASSSDTGHRL.

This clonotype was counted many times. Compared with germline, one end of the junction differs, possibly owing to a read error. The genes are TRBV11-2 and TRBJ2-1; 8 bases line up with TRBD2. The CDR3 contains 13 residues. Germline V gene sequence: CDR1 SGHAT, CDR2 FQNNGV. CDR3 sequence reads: CASSLVGGSGRTF. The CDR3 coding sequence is TGTGCCAGCAGCTTAGTTGGTGGCAGCGGGAGAACCTTC. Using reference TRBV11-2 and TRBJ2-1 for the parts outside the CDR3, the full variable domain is EAGVAQSPRYKIIEKRQSVAFWCNPISGHATLYWYQQILGQGPKLLIQFQNNGVVDDSQLPKDRFSAERLKGVDSTLKIQPAKLEDSAVYLCASSLVGGSGRTFGPGTRLTVL.